Listed here are 10 T cell receptor beta chains from one sample, sequenced in a study of T cell responses to AZD1222 COVID-19 vaccine. Sequenced by immunoSEQ multiplex PCR; TCRdb stores in-frame clones only, minus some. The sample shows tens of thousands of clones, 80% to 90% of them seen only once. The material was peripheral blood, obtained on day 0 of AZD1222 vaccination. These receptors were obtained from an adult in good health.

V gene TRBV28 combines with J gene TRBJ1-2, with D perhaps matching TRBD1 (5 bases). Germline CDR1 is MDHEN and CDR2 is SYDVKM. The CDR3 covers 18 residues. V was trimmed by 5 bases and J by 6 bases, leaving 28 bases between them. The CDR3 sequence: CASSPPSMVGAGKDGYTF. CDR3 coding DNA: TGTGCCAGCAGTCCCCCGAGCATGGTTGGGGCAGGAAAGGATGGCTACACCTTC.

V and J are TRBV9 and TRBJ2-5, with a weak D call TRBD1 (5 bases). Germline CDR1 reads SGDLS; CDR2 reads YYNGEE. V was shortened by 3 bases and J by 7 bases, with 13 bases between the two germline ends. The CDR3 length is 13 residues. The CDR3 loop is CASSAQLGATQYF. The CDR3 DNA reads TGTGCCAGCAGCGCCCAATTAGGGGCGACCCAGTACTTC.

The chain links TRBV7-3 to TRBJ1-1, with TRBD1 matching 7 bases. Germline CDR1 and CDR2: SGHTA and FQGTGA. The CDR3 extends over 16 amino acids. V lost 5 bases, J lost 1 base, and 10 bases stayed unmatched. The CDR3 DNA follows: TGTGCCAGCAGCCCCAGATACAGGGGAGCGAACACTGAAGCTTTCTTT. Protein: CASSPRYRGANTEAFF.

The genes are TRBV5-4 and TRBJ1-2; TRBD1 aligns across 10 bases. The CDR3 consists of 13 residues. Germline loops: CDR1 SGHNT, CDR2 YYREEE (reference sequence). V was clipped by 5 bases and J by 7 bases; unmatched bases: 5. Here the CDR3 DNA reads TGTGCCAGCAGGGTGGACAGGGGGTTTGGCTACACCTTC. Translated: CASRVDRGFGYTF.

This chain uses TRBV9 with TRBJ2-3; D is possibly TRBD1 (6 bases). V was cut by 2 bases and J by 0 bases, with 10 bases left in between. CDR1 is SGDLS and CDR2 is YYNGEE in the germline V gene. The CDR3 runs 15 residues. The CDR3 sequence: CASSVQGRSTDTQYF. CDR3 sequence (DNA): TGTGCCAGCAGCGTGCAGGGGCGTAGCACAGATACGCAGTATTTT.

The chain has TRBV7-8 and TRBJ2-1; D is unresolved. Trimming pared 8 bases from V and 4 bases from J, leaving 9 bases between. CDR3 length: 12 residues. Germline loops: CDR1 SGHVS, CDR2 FQNEAQ. CDR3 DNA: TGTGCCAGCGGCCCCTATTACAATGAGCAGTTCTTC. It specifies CASGPYYNEQFF.

The V and J genes are TRBV5-4 and TRBJ1-3; possibly TRBD1 for D (5 bases). With 0 bases removed from V and 2 bases from J, the gap between germline ends came to 9 bases. Germline CDR1 SGHNT, CDR2 YYREEE (reference sequence). This CDR3 contains 15 residues. The CDR3 nucleotides read TGTGCCAGCAGCTTGGGAGTAGGGGCTGGAAACACCATATATTTT. Translating gives CASSLGVGAGNTIYF.

The chain employs TRBV6-5 and TRBJ1-1; D unclear. The germline gives CDR1 MNHEY, CDR2 SVGAGI. The V gene lost 4 bases and the J gene lost 4 bases, with 13 bases spanning the gap. The CDR3 covers 14 residues. The CDR3 DNA follows: TGTGCCAGCAGTTCTGTCAGCGGGGTCACTGAAGCTTTCTTT. This codes for CASSSVSGVTEAFF.

This clone was observed a single time. The chain employs TRBV9 and TRBJ2-7, with D tentatively TRBD1 (5 bases). From germline, CDR1 is SGDLS and CDR2 YYNGEE. V was cut by 0 bases and J by 3 bases, with 10 bases left in between. This CDR3 is 14 amino acids long. The CDR3 DNA sequence: TGTGCCAGCAGCGTAGACGCAGGGAACTACGAGCAGTACTTC. Its translation is CASSVDAGNYEQYF.

The chain links TRBV11-1 to TRBJ2-7; D is ambiguous. The CDR3 covers 14 residues. The germline V gene has CDR1 SGHAT and CDR2 FQDESV (reference sequence). Trimming took 2 bases from V and 3 from J, leaving 11 bases between them. The CDR3 DNA sequence: TGTGCCAGCAGCTTAATAGGACCCCTCTACGAGCAGTACTTC. Amino acid sequence: CASSLIGPLYEQYF.